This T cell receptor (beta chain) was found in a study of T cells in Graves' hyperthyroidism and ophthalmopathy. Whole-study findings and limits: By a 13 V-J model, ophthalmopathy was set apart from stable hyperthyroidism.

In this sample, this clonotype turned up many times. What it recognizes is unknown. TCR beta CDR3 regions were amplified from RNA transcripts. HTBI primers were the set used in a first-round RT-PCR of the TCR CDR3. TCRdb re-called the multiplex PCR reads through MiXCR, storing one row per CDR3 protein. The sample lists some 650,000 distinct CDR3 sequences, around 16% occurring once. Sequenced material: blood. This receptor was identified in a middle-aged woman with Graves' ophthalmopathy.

This chain's CDR3 is CSAKGRGGRNEQFF. CDR3 nucleotide sequence: TGCAGTGCTAAGGGGCGGGGGGGCCGGAATGAGCAGTTCTTC. J is TRBJ2-1 and V is TRBV20-1; 9 positions match TRBD2. Germline CDR1 DFQATT, CDR2 SNEGSKA (reference sequence). The CDR3 runs to 14 residues. The J segment lost 7 bases and the V segment lost 4 bases, leaving 8 bases of the junction unmatched.